The rows below give T cell receptor beta chains drawn from one sample of a study of memory CD4+ T cells and cytomegalovirus serostatus. TCRdb's copy holds only in-frame clones and misses some; the assay was immunoSEQ multiplex PCR. The table has tens of thousands of clones, roughly 80% seen once. The sequenced material came from memory CD4+ T cells from blood. These TCRs come from an adult in good health and CMV-seronegative. Both conserved end residues are part of each CDR3. D genes are given only for firm matches. Size is stated for part of the rows, as once, few or many counts, or as a class when the clone is expanded.

TGTGCCAGCAGCTTCGCGGGACTCAAAGAGACCCAGTACTTC	CASSFAGLKETQYF	.	.	TRBV5-4	TRBJ2-5
TGTGCCAGCAGCTCCTACCGCCTATCTTACAATGAGCAGTTCTTC	CASSSYRLSYNEQFF	.	.	TRBV5-6	TRBJ2-1
TGTGCCAGCAGTGAATTCGACAGGGAGGAAGCTTTCTTT	CASSEFDREEAFF	.	TRBD1	TRBV6-1	TRBJ1-1
TGTGCCAGCAGCTTAAAAGGACAAGAGACCCAGTACTTC	CASSLKGQETQYF	.	.	TRBV11-3	TRBJ2-5
TGTGCCAGCAGATGGGGGGACACCGGGGAGCTGTTTTTT	CASRWGDTGELFF	.	.	TRBV7-2	TRBJ2-2
TGTGCCAGCAGTTCCTCCTACAGGGAGAAGTATTTTGCAACTAATGAAAAACTGTTTTTT	CASSSSYREKYFATNEKLFF	.	.	TRBV28	TRBJ1-4
TGTGCCAGCTCATTAATGACAGGCGATGCCTACGAGCAGTACTTC	CASSLMTGDAYEQYF	.	.	TRBV18	TRBJ2-7
TGTGCCAGCTCCCCTAGCGGGGGGGGTAATGAGCAGTTCTTC	CASSPSGGGNEQFF	.	TRBD2	TRBV7-3	TRBJ2-1
TGTGCCAGCAACAGGGGATGGAATGAGCAGTTCTTC	CASNRGWNEQFF	.	TRBD1	TRBV28	TRBJ2-1
TGTGCCAGCAGCTATGTTACAGGGCTGATATACGAGCAGTACTTC	CASSYVTGLIYEQYF	.	.	TRBV7-8	TRBJ2-7
TGTGCCAGCAGGCTTAGGCAGCTCCACTTT	CASRLRQLHF	.	.	TRBV6-1	TRBJ1-6
TGTGCCAGCACGCCAAGCCCGGGGTACCAGCAGTACTTC	CASTPSPGYQQYF	once	.	TRBV18	TRBJ2-7
TGTGCTAGTGGGAGATCCCCTCTAGCGGGAGCCACACATACGCAGTATTTT	CASGRSPLAGATHTQYF	.	TRBD2	TRBV12-5	TRBJ2-3
TGTGCCTCAATGTTGAGACAGGGGCCTTCTGGGGCCAACGTCCTGACTTTC	CASMLRQGPSGANVLTF	.	TRBD1	TRBV19	TRBJ2-6
TGTGCCATCAGCCCAGGACAAGTCTATGGCTACACCTTC	CAISPGQVYGYTF	few	.	TRBV10-3	TRBJ1-2
TGTGCCAGCAGCTTGGCCGGGGGACAGAGATCTTCTGGAAACACCATATATTTT	CASSLAGGQRSSGNTIYF	.	TRBD1	TRBV5-6	TRBJ1-3
TGTGCCCGCCAAACAGGGGGAGGCACTGAAGCTTTCTTT	CARQTGGGTEAFF	.	TRBD1	TRBV30	TRBJ1-1
TGCGCCAGCAGCTACCGGGACAGGGGGTTGTCTAGCGGGACGGCGCCCCAAGAGACCCAGTACTTC	CASSYRDRGLSSGTAPQETQYF	once	TRBD1	TRBV5-1	TRBJ2-5
TGTGCCAGCAGCTTAGGGCTTAGCGGGAGTTCCTACGAGCAGTACTTC	CASSLGLSGSSYEQYF	few	TRBD2	TRBV7-2	TRBJ2-7
TGCGCCAGCAGTGAGTTGGGGGAGCGGCAGCCCCAGCATTTT	CASSELGERQPQHF	.	.	TRBV10-2	TRBJ1-5
TGTGCCAGCTCCGAAGCGGGGGGCCTCTACGAGCAGTACTTC	CASSEAGGLYEQYF	.	TRBD2	TRBV7-2	TRBJ2-7
TGTGCCAGCAGCTTGGTCTGGGGAGGGGGCTATGGCTACACCTTC	CASSLVWGGGYGYTF	.	.	TRBV5-5	TRBJ1-2
TGTGCCAGTAGATCCGGGACAGGGAGAGAAAAACTGTTTTTT	CASRSGTGREKLFF	few	TRBD1	TRBV19	TRBJ1-4
TGTGCCTGGAGTTTAGGGGATTTCACTGAAGCTTTCTTT	CAWSLGDFTEAFF	few	.	TRBV30	TRBJ1-1
TGTGCCAGCAGTTTAACTGGCTGGGGACTAGCGGGAGACGAGCAGTACTTC	CASSLTGWGLAGDEQYF	.	TRBD2	TRBV27	TRBJ2-7
TGTGCCAGCAGCTTAGCGATGCGTTCACCCCTCCACTTT	CASSLAMRSPLHF	.	.	TRBV7-2	TRBJ1-6
TGTGCCAGCAGTGAAGCGGGGGGGAGGCGAGCTTTCTTT	CASSEAGGRRAFF	.	.	TRBV6-1	TRBJ1-1
TGTGCCAGCAGCGGACAGGCGGCCTACGAGCAGTACTTC	CASSGQAAYEQYF	.	TRBD1	TRBV7-9	TRBJ2-7
TGCAGCGGACGCTCGCTTGCAGGGGACAATGAGCAGTTCTTC	CSGRSLAGDNEQFF	.	.	TRBV29-1	TRBJ2-1
TGCGCCAGCAGCTTGGTTGCTAACACTGAAGCTTTCTTT	CASSLVANTEAFF	few	.	TRBV5-1	TRBJ1-1
TGTGCCAGCAGCTTCGGACAGGGGGGCTACGAGCAGTACTTC	CASSFGQGGYEQYF	once	TRBD1	TRBV7-2	TRBJ2-7
TGTGCCAGCAGCTCAGGGGGTACTGAAGCTTTCTTT	CASSSGGTEAFF	.	TRBD1	TRBV7-9	TRBJ1-1
TGTGCCAGCAGTCCTGAACTACGCACCATATATTTT	CASSPELRTIYF	.	.	TRBV27	TRBJ1-3
TGTGCCAGCAGCTTGGCAGGCTCCGCCTATGGCTACACCTTC	CASSLAGSAYGYTF	.	.	TRBV5-4	TRBJ1-2
TGTGCCAGCAGCTTAGGGCGTCTCGACTATGGCTACACCTTC	CASSLGRLDYGYTF	.	.	TRBV7-6	TRBJ1-2
TGTGCCAGCAGGGCCGTGGACAGTTCCTACGAGCAGTACTTC	CASRAVDSSYEQYF	.	.	TRBV6-1	TRBJ2-7
TGTGCCAGCAGTCCCCCGGCCCTCTCCTACAATGAGCAGTTCTTC	CASSPPALSYNEQFF	once	.	TRBV27	TRBJ2-1
TGCGCCAGCAGTGAGACGTTTAAAGCTTCTTATGGCTACACCTTC	CASSETFKASYGYTF	.	.	TRBV10-2	TRBJ1-2
TGCGCCAGCAGCCAAGAAATCGGCAGACCCTACGAGCAGTACTTC	CASSQEIGRPYEQYF	.	.	TRBV4-3	TRBJ2-7
TGTGCCAGCAGACGGGGAGACTTGAACACCGGGGAGCTGTTTTTT	CASRRGDLNTGELFF	few	.	TRBV6-5	TRBJ2-2
TGTGCCAGTAGTATGGTTGGTACTAATGAAAAACTGTTTTTT	CASSMVGTNEKLFF	.	.	TRBV19	TRBJ1-4
TGTGCCAGCAGCTTAGGGGGCGGAGGGTACAATGAGCAGTTCTTC	CASSLGGGGYNEQFF	.	.	TRBV11-3	TRBJ2-1
TGCGCCAGCAGCCAAGATAAGGGGGGAGGTCAGCCCCAGCATTTT	CASSQDKGGGQPQHF	.	.	TRBV4-3	TRBJ1-5
TGTGCCAGCAGCCCCGTCTTACGTGGGACGGCGAACACTGAAGCTTTCTTT	CASSPVLRGTANTEAFF	.	.	TRBV14	TRBJ1-1
TGTGCCAGCAGTTCCGGGACTAGCGGGGAAGGTACGCAGTATTTT	CASSSGTSGEGTQYF	.	TRBD2	TRBV7-2	TRBJ2-3
TGTGCCAGCAGCTCTAGCGGGAGATTGGCAGATACGCAGTATTTT	CASSSSGRLADTQYF	.	TRBD2	TRBV7-2	TRBJ2-3
TGTGCCAGCAGTGACGGGACAGGGGGTAGCAATCAGCCCCAGCATTTT	CASSDGTGGSNQPQHF	.	TRBD1	TRBV6-1	TRBJ1-5
TGTGCCAGCAGCTTATCGGCACAGGGAGAAGCTTTCTTT	CASSLSAQGEAFF	.	.	TRBV7-3	TRBJ1-1